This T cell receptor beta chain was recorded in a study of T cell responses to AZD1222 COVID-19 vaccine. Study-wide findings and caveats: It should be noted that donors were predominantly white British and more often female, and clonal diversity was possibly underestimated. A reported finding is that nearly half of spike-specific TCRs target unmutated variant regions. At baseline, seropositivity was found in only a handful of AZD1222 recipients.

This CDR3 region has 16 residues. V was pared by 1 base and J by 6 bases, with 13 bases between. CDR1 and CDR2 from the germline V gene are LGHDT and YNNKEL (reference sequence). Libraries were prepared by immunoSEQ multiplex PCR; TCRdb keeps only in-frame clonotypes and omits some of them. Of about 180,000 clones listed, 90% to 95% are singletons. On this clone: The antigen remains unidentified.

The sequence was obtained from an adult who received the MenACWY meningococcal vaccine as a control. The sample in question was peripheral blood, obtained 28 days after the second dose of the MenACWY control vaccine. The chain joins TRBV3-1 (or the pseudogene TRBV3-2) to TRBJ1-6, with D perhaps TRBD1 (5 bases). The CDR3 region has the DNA TGTGCCAGCAGCCAAGGAGGTCTGGGGGTTAATTCACCCCTCCACTTT. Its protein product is CASSQGGLGVNSPLHF.